These T cell receptor beta chains were read from a single sample in a study of blood T cell repertoires in COVID-19. The repertoire was sequenced with immunoSEQ multiplex PCR; TCRdb's copy has only in-frame clones and lacks some. There are 220,000 or so clones in the sample; roughly 90% occur only once, and about 15% lies in the top ten. Sequencing was carried out using PBMCs or T cells enriched from blood (not recorded which). Receptor source: a man aged 30-40 years who had been exposed to COVID-19. CDR3s include the opening cysteine and the closing phenylalanine or tryptophan. Fields, in order: J gene, V gene, clone size, CDR3 protein. Only some rows state a clone size, as once, few, many or a class for expanded clones.

j_gene: TRBJ1-1; v_gene: TRBV6-5; abundance: once; CDR3aa: CASKARQMNTEAFF
j_gene: TRBJ1-3; v_gene: TRBV11-2; abundance: -; CDR3aa: CASSLEFGGTAGNTIYF
j_gene: TRBJ1-2; v_gene: TRBV5-6; abundance: -; CDR3aa: CASSFGTANYGYTF
j_gene: TRBJ1-1; v_gene: TRBV18; abundance: -; CDR3aa: CASSSGWGNTEAFF
j_gene: TRBJ1-1; v_gene: TRBV29-1; abundance: -; CDR3aa: CSNSQGETEAFF
j_gene: TRBJ1-3; v_gene: TRBV18; abundance: -; CDR3aa: CASSPQRSGNTIYF
j_gene: TRBJ2-5; v_gene: TRBV19; abundance: -; CDR3aa: CASSRTLGFVEETQYF
j_gene: TRBJ2-3; v_gene: TRBV19; abundance: -; CDR3aa: CATRDLADTQYF
j_gene: TRBJ2-1; v_gene: TRBV7-3; abundance: -; CDR3aa: CASSWGQQNEQFF
j_gene: TRBJ2-7; v_gene: TRBV2; abundance: many; CDR3aa: CASNPADSSYEQYF
j_gene: TRBJ1-1; v_gene: TRBV14; abundance: -; CDR3aa: CASSQDHRQRYTEAFF
j_gene: TRBJ2-3; v_gene: TRBV7-3; abundance: few; CDR3aa: CASSSLAATDTQYF
j_gene: TRBJ2-1; v_gene: TRBV3-1/TRBV3-2; abundance: -; CDR3aa: CASSQVMAGQGDEQFF
j_gene: TRBJ1-1; v_gene: TRBV13; abundance: -; CDR3aa: CASSSTRVLNTEAFF
j_gene: TRBJ1-6; v_gene: TRBV19; abundance: -; CDR3aa: CASRPKQGWKNSPLHF
j_gene: TRBJ2-1; v_gene: TRBV4-1; abundance: few; CDR3aa: CASSRTHGGGLAAYNEQFF
j_gene: TRBJ1-4; v_gene: TRBV15; abundance: once; CDR3aa: CATSRDYQGVNEKLFF
j_gene: TRBJ1-4; v_gene: TRBV7-9; abundance: -; CDR3aa: CASSFRDRDEKLFF
j_gene: TRBJ2-1; v_gene: TRBV3-1/TRBV3-2; abundance: -; CDR3aa: CASSQELDGGGRNNEQFF